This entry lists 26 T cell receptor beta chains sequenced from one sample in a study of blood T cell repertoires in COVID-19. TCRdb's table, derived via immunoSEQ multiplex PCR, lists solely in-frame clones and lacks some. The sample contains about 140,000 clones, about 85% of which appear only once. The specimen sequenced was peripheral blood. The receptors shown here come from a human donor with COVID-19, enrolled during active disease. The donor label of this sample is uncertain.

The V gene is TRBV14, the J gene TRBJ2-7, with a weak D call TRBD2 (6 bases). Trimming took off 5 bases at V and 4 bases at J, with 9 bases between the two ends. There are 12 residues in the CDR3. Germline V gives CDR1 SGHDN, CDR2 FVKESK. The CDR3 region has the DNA TGTGCCAGCAGCTCCGGGAGATACGAGCAGTACTTC. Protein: CASSSGRYEQYF.

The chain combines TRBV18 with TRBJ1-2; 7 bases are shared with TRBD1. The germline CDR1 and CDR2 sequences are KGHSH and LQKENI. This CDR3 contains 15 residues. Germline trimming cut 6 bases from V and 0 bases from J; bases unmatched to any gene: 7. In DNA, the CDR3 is TGTGCCAGCTCTCCGGACGGGACAGCTAACTATGGCTACACCTTC. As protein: CASSPDGTANYGYTF.

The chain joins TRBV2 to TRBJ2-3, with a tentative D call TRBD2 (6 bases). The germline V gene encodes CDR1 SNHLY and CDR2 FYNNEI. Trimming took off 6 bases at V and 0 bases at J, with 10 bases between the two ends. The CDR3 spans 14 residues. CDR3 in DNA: TGTGCCAGCAGAGCGGGCCTAAGCACAGATACGCAGTATTTT. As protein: CASRAGLSTDTQYF.

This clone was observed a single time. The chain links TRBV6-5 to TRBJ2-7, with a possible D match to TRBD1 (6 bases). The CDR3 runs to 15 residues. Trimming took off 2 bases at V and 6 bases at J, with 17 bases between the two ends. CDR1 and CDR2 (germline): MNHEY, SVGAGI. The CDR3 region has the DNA TGTGCCAGCAGTTACGCCAACAGGGTGCAGGGCGAGCAGTACTTC. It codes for CASSYANRVQGEQYF.

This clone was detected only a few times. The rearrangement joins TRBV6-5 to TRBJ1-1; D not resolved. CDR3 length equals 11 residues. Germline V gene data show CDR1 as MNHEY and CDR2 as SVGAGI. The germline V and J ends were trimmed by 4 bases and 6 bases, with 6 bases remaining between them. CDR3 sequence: CASSSGPEAFF. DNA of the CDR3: TGTGCCAGCAGTTCAGGTCCTGAAGCTTTCTTT.

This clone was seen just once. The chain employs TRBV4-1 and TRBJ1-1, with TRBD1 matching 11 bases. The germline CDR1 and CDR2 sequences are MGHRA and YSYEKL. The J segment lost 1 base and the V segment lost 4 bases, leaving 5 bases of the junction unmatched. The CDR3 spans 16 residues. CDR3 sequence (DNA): TGCGCCAGCAGCCCCGGACAGGGGGCGAGGAACACTGAAGCTTTCTTT. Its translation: CASSPGQGARNTEAFF.

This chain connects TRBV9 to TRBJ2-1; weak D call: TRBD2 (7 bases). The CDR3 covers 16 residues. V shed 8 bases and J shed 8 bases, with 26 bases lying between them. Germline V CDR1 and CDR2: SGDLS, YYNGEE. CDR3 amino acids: CASTRGRGQSRDEQFF. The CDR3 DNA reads TGTGCCAGTACTAGGGGGAGGGGCCAGAGTAGGGATGAGCAGTTCTTC. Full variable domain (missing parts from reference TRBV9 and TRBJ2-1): DSGVTQTPKHLITATGQRVTLRCSPRSGDLSVYWYQQSLDQGLQFLIQYYNGEERAKGNILERFSAQQFPDLHSELNLSSLELGDSALYFCASTRGRGQSRDEQFFGPGTRLTVL.

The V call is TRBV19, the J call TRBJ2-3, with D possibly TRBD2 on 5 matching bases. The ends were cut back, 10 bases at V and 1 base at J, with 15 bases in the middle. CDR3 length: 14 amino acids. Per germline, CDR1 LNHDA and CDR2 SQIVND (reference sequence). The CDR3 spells CATQERVGTDTQYF. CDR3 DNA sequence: TGTGCCACACAAGAGAGGGTGGGCACAGATACGCAGTATTTT.

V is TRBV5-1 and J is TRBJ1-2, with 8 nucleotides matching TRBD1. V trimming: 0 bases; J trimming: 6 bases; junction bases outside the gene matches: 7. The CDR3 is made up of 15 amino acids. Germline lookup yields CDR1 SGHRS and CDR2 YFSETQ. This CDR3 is CASSLAPGGFNGYTF. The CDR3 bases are TGCGCCAGCAGCTTGGCTCCAGGGGGCTTTAATGGCTACACCTTC.

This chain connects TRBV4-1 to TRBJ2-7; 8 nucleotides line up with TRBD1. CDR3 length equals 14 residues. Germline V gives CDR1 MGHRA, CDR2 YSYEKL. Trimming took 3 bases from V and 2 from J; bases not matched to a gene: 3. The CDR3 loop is CASSQRTGPYEQYF. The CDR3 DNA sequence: TGCGCCAGCAGCCAGAGGACAGGGCCCTACGAGCAGTACTTC.

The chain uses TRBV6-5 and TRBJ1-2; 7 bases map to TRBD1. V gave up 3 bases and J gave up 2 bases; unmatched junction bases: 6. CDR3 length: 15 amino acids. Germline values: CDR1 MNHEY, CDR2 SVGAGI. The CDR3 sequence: CASSYTGTANYGYTF. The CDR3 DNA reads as TGTGCCAGCAGTTATACCGGGACAGCCAACTATGGCTACACCTTC.

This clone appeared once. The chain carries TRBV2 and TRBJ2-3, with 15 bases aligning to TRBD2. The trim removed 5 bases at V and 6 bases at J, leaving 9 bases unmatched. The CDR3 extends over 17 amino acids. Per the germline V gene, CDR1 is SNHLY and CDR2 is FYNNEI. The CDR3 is CASSPHGLAGGFDTQYF. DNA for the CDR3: TGTGCCAGCAGTCCTCACGGACTAGCGGGGGGGTTTGATACGCAGTATTTT.

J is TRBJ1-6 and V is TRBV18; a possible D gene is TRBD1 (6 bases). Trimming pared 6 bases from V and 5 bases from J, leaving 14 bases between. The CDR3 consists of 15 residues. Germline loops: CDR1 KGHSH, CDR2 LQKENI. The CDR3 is CASSRGGRDNSPLHF. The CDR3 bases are TGTGCCAGCTCCCGAGGGGGACGGGATAATTCACCCCTCCACTTT.

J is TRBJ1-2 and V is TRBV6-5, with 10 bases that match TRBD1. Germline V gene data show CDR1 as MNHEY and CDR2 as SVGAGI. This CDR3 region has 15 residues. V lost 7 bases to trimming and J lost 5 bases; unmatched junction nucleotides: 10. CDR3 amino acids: CASNAVTGGIYGYTF. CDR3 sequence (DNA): TGTGCCAGCAATGCGGTGACAGGGGGCATTTATGGCTACACCTTC.

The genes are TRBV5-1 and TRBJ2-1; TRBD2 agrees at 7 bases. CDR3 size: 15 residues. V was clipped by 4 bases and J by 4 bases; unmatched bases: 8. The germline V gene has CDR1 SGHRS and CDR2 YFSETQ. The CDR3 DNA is TGCGCCAGCAGCGGGGCGGGGGACCCTTACAATGAGCAGTTCTTC. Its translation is CASSGAGDPYNEQFF.

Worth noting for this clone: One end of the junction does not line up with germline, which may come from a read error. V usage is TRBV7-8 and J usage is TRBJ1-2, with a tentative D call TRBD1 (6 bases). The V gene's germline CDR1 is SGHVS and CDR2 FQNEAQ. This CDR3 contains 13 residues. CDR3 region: CASSPRRGGALVF. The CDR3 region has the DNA TGTGCCAGCAGCCCCCGCCGCGGGGGCGCCCTTGTCTTC.

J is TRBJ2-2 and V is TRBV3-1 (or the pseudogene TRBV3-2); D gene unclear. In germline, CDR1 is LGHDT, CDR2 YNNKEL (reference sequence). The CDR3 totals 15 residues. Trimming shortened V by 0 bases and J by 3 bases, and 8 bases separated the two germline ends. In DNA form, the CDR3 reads TGTGCCAGCAGCCAAGAATCAGTGCACACCGGGGAGCTGTTTTTT. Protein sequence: CASSQESVHTGELFF.

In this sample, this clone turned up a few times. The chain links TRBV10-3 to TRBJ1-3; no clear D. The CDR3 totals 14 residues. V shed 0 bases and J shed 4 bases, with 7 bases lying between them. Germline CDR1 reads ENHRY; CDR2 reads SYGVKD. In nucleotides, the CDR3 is TGTGCCATCAGTGAGTCGTCTGAGGGAAACACCATATATTTT. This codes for CAISESSEGNTIYF.

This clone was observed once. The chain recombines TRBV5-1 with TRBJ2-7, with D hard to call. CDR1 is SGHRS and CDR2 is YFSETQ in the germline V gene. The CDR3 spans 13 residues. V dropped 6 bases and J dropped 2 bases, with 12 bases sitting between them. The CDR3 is CASTRLDPYEQYF. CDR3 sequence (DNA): TGCGCCAGCACTAGGCTGGATCCCTACGAGCAGTACTTC.

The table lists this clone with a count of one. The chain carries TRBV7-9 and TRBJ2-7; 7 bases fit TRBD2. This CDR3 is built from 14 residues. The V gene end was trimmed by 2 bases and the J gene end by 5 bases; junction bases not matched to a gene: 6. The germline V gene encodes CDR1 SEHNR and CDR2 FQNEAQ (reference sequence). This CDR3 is CASSLQAGTNEQYF. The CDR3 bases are TGTGCCAGCAGCTTACAAGCGGGAACGAACGAGCAGTACTTC.

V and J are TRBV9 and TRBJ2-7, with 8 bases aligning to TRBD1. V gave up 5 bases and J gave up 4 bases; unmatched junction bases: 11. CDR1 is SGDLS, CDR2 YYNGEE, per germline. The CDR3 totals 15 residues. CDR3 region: CASSRHQGAGYEQYF. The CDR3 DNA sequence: TGTGCCAGCAGTCGACACCAGGGGGCCGGTTACGAGCAGTACTTC.

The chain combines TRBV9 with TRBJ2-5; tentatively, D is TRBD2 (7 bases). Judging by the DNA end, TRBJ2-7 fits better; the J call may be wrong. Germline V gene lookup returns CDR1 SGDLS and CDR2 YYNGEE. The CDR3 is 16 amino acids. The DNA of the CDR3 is TGTGCCAGCAGCGGATCGGGGGGCGCCTCCTACTACGAGCAGTACTTC. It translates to CASSGSGGASYYEQYF.

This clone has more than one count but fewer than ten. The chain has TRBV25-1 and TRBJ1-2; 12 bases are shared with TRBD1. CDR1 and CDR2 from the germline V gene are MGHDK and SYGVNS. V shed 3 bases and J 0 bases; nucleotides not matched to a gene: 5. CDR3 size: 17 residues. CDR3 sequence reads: CASSDSGQGASNYGYTF. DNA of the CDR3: TGTGCCAGCAGTGACTCGGGACAGGGGGCTTCTAACTATGGCTACACCTTC.

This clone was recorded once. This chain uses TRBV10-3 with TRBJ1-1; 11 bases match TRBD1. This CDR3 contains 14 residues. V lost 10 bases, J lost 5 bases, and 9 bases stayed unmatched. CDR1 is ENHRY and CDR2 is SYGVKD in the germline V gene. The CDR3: CANSRTGGATEAFF. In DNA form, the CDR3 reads TGTGCCAACTCGAGGACAGGGGGCGCGACTGAAGCTTTCTTT.

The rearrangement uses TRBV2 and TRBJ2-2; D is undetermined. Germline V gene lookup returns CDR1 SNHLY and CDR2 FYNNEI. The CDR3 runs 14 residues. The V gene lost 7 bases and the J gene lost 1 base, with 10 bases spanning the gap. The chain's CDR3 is CASNVVENTGELFF. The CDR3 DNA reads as TGTGCCAGCAATGTAGTTGAGAACACCGGGGAGCTGTTTTTT.

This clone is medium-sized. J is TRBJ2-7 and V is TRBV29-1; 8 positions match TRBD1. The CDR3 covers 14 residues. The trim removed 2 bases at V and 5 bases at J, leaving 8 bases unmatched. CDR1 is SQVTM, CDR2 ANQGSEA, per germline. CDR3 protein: CSVERWTGTNEQYF. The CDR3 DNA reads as TGCAGCGTTGAAAGGTGGACAGGGACCAACGAGCAGTACTTC.